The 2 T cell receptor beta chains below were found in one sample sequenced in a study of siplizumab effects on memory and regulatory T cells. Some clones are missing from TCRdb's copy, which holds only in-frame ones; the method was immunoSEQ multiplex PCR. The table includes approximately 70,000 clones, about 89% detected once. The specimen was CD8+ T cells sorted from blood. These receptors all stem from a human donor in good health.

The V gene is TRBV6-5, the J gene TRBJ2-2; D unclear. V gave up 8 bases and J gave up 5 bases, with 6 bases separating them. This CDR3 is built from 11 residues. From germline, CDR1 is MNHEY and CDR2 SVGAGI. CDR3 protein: CASSKTGELFF. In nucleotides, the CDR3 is TGTGCCAGCTCAAAAACCGGGGAGCTGTTTTTT.

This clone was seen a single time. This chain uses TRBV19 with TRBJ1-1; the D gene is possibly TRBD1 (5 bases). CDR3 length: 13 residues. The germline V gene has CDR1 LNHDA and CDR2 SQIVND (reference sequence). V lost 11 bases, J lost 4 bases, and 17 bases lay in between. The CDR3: CAPFRGRGTEAFF. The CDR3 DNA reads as TGTGCCCCCTTCCGGGGGAGGGGCACTGAAGCTTTCTTT. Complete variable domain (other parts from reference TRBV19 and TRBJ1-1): DGGITQSPKYLFRKEGQNVTLSCEQNLNHDAMYWYRQDPGQGLRLIYYSQIVNDFQKGDIAEGYSVSREKKESFPLTVTSAQKNPTAFYLCAPFRGRGTEAFFGQGTRLTVV.